This T cell receptor (beta chain) is from a study of shared clonotypes between healthy human individuals. Study background: The cohort comprised a couple of women and a few men. Their ages spanned 18 to 49 years.

For this clone: The antigen remains unidentified.

Points from the study as a whole: Some clonotypes were shared by all four sorted-subset donors, while others were not shared. The non-shared ones had lower generation probabilities than the shared ones.

Only in-frame clones appear in the TCRdb table, and some are missing; sequencing was by immunoSEQ multiplex PCR. The sample contains 2 million to 2.5 million clones, about 94% of which appear only once. This clonotype was obtained from a man aged 18-30 years in good health. The sequencing input was naive CD4+ T cells sorted from blood. The subset denotes: CD45RA+ positively selected.

The CDR3 region is CASSRKGAGGTEAFF. The CDR3 DNA follows: TGCGCCAGCAGCCGAAAGGGGGCGGGAGGGACTGAAGCTTTCTTT. V usage is TRBV4-3 and J usage is TRBJ1-1; TRBD1 matches at 7 bases. The CDR3 is made up of 15 amino acids. Germline loops: CDR1 LGHNA, CDR2 YSLEER. The V and J ends lost 4 bases and 5 bases, in that order; junction bases with no gene match: 10.